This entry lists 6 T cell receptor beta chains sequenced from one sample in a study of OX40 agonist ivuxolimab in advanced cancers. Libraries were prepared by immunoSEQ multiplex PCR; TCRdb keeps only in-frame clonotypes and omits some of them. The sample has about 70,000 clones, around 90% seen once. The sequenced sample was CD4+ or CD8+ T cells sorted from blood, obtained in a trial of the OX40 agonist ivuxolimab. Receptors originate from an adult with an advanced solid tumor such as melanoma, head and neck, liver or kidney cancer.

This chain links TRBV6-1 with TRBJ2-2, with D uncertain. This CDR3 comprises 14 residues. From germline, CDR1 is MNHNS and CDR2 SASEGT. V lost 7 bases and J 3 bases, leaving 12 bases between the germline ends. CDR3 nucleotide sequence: TGTGCCAGCAAAAGGAATGGGGACACCGGGGAGCTGTTTTTT. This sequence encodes CASKRNGDTGELFF.

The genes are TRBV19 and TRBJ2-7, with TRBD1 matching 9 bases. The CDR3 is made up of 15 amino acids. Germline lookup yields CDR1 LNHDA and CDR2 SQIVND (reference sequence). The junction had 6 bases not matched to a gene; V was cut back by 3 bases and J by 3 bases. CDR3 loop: CASSMRTGGFYEQYF. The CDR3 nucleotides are TGTGCCAGTAGTATGAGAACAGGGGGCTTCTACGAGCAGTACTTC.

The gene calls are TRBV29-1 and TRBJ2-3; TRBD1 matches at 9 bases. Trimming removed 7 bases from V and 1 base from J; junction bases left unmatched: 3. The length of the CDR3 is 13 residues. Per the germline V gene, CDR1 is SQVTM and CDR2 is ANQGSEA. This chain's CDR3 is CSATGGGTDTQYF. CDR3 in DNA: TGCAGCGCGACAGGGGGTGGCACAGATACGCAGTATTTT.

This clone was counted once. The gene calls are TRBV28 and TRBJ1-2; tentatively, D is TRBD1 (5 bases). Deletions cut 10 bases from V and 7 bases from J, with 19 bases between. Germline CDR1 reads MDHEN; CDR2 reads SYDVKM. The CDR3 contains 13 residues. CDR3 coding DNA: TGTGCCATCCCGGACACAGCTAGGACTGGCTACACCTTC. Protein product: CAIPDTARTGYTF.

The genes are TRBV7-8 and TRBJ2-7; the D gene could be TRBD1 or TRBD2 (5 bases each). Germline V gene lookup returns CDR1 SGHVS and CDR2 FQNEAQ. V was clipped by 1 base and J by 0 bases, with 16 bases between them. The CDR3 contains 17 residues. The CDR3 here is CASSLVPGLADSYEQYF. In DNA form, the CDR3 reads TGTGCCAGCAGCTTAGTACCGGGGCTCGCCGACTCCTACGAGCAGTACTTC.

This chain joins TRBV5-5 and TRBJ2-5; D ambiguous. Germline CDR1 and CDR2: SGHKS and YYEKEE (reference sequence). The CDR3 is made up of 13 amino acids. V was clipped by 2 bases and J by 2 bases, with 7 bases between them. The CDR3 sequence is CASSFGAQETQYF. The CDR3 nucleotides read TGTGCCAGCAGCTTCGGAGCACAAGAGACCCAGTACTTC.